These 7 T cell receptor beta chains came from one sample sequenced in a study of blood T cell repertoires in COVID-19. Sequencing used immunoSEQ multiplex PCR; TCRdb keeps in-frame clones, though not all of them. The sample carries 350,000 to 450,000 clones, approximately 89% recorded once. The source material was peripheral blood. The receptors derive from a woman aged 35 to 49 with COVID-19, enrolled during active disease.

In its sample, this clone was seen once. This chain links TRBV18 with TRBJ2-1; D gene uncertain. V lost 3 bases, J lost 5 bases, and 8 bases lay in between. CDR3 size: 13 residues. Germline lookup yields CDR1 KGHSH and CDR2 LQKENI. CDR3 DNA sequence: TGTGCCAGCTCACCTGAGTTGAACAATGAGCAGTTCTTC. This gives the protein CASSPELNNEQFF.

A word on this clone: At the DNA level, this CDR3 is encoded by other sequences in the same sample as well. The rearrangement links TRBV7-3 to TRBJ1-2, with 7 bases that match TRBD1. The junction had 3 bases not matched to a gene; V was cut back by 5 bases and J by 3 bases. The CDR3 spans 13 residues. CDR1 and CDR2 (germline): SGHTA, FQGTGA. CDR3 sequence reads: CASSLDRDYGYTF. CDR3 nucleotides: TGTGCCAGCAGCCTAGACAGGGACTATGGCTACACCTTC.

The CDR3 sequence: CASRWTGSNSPLHF. CDR3 DNA: TGTGCCAGCAGATGGACAGGGAGCAATTCACCCCTCCACTTT. The chain is built from TRBV7-3 and TRBJ1-6, with TRBD1 identical over 8 bases. The CDR3 has 14 residues. CDR1 SGHTA and CDR2 FQGTGA come from the germline V gene. The J segment lost 7 bases and the V segment lost 6 bases, leaving 5 bases of the junction unmatched.

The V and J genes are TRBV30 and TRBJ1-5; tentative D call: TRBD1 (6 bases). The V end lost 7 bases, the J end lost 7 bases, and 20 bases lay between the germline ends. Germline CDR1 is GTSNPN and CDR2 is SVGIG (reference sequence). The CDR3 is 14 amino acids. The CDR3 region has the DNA TGTGCCTCCTCCCCTGGGGGCGCCTGGCAGCCCCAGCATTTT. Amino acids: CASSPGGAWQPQHF.

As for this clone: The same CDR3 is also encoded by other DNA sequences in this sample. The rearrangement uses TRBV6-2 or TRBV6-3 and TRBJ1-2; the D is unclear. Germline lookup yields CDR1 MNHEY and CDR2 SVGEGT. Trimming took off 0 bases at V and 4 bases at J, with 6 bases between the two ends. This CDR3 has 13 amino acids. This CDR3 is CASSYSTGYGYTF. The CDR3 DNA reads TGTGCCAGCAGTTACTCGACGGGCTATGGCTACACCTTC.

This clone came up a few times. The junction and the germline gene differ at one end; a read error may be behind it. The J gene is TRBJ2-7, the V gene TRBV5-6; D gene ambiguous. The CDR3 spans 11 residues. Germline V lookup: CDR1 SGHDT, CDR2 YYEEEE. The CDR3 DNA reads TGTGCCAGCAGCCGCGGCGGCGTCGGCGTCTTC. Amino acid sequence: CASSRGGVGVF.

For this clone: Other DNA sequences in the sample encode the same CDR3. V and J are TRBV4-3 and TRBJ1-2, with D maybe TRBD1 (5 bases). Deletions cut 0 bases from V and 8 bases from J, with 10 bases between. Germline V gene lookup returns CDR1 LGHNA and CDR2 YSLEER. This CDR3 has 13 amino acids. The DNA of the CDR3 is TGCGCCAGCAGCCAAGATAGGGCAGGGGGCTACACCTTC. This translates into CASSQDRAGGYTF.